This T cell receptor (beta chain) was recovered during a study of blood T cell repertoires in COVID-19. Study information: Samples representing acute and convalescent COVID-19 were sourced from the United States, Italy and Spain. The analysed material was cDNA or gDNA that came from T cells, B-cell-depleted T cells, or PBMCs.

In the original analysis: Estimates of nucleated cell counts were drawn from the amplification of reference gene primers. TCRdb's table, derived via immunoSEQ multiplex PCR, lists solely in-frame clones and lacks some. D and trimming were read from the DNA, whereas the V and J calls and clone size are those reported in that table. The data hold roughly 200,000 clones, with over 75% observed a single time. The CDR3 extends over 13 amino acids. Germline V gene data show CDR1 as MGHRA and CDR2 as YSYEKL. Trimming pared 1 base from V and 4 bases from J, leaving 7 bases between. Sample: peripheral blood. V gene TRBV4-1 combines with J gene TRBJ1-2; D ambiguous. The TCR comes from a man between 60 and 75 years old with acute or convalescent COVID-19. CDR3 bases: TGCGCCAGCAGCCAAGCGAACAGCTATGGCTACACCTTC. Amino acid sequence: CASSQANSYGYTF.